The clone carrying this T cell receptor (beta chain) was observed a single time. Its antigen is unknown. A second PCR, run for roughly 7 to 12 cycles, used a sample-barcoded 5' primer plus a J-beta primer mix. TCRdb redid the calling of the 5' RACE reads with MiXCR, one entry per CDR3 protein. Of fewer than 1.5 million distinct CDR3 sequences detected, roughly 40% appear once; the ten largest clones hold around 8%. These data come from a study of blood T cells in healthy people across ages. Study-level findings and limits: The fall in TCR beta diversity per million T cells was roughly linear with age. The unknown donor CMV status may have confounded expanded clonotype changes.

The CDR3 has 17 amino acids. The V end lost 3 bases, the J end lost 13 bases, and 30 bases lay between the germline ends. Germline V gene sequence: CDR1 SGHVS, CDR2 FQNEAQ. The sample consisted of blood. The sequence was obtained from a woman under 30 in good health. J is TRBJ2-5 and V is TRBV7-8, with D tentatively TRBD1 (6 bases). This CDR3 is CASSFLTGTQTPYERYF. CDR3 nucleotides: TGTGCCAGCAGCTTCCTGACCGGGACACAAACCCCCTACGAGCGGTACTTC.